Following are 31 T cell receptor delta chains from one sample sequenced in a study of Vδ1+ human thymocytes. Extracted RNA was reverse transcribed into cDNA. The CDR3 regions were amplified by multiplex PCR from V-gene primers to a constant-region primer. TCRdb reanalysed the multiplex PCR reads with CATT. This sample has about 58,000 delta-chain clones, with more than 13% found just once. General study results and limits: Thymic TRG and TRD repertoires appeared highly polyclonal, with Gaussian CDR3 length distributions.

For these receptors, no antigen is known. Sequenced input: Vdelta1+ gamma-delta thymocytes from the thymus. Subset noted: FACS-sorted CD3+ TCRalphabeta- TCRVdelta1+ TCRVdelta2- thymocytes. These receptors all stem from a girl under three years old who had congenital heart surgery.

The gene calls are TRDV1 and TRDJ1; possible D gene TRDD3, 5 bases. V lost 0 bases to trimming and J lost 0 bases, with 11 bases between them. The CDR3 covers 16 residues. Germline CDR1 TSWWSYY, CDR2 QGS. Written as DNA, the CDR3 is TGTGCTCTTGGGGAACTTGGGGTCGACTACACCGATAAACTCATCTTT. Protein: CALGELGVDYTDKLIF.

The V call is TRDV1, the J call TRDJ2, with D maybe TRDD3 (6 bases). Germline-derived CDR1 and CDR2 are TSWWSYY and QGS. The CDR3 totals 19 residues. Deletions cut 9 bases from V and 2 bases from J, with 28 bases between. The chain's CDR3 is CALTGLGPDRDSLTAQLFF. CDR3 sequence (DNA): TGTGCTCTCACGGGGCTGGGGCCCGACAGGGACTCATTGACAGCACAACTCTTCTTT.

J is TRDJ1 and V is TRDV1, with 11 bases matching TRDD3. CDR1 TSWWSYY and CDR2 QGS come from the germline V gene. V shed 3 bases and J 0 bases; nucleotides not matched to a gene: 21. The CDR3 sequence is 22 residues long. For the CDR3, the DNA is TGTGCTCTTGGGGATCGGCCTTCCCGTTCACTGGGGGATAAGGTCGACACCGATAAACTCATCTTT. Translating gives CALGDRPSRSLGDKVDTDKLIF.

Worth noting for this clone: One end of the junction does not line up with germline, which may come from a read error. The chain has TRDV1 and TRDJ1; 13 bases fit TRDD3. CDR1 and CDR2 from the germline V gene are TSWWSYY and QGS. This CDR3 region has 19 residues. Here the CDR3 reads CAFGARLATGGYEEDKLIF. Here the CDR3 DNA reads TGTGCTTTTGGGGCCCGTCTTGCTACTGGGGGATACGAAGAGGATAAACTCATCTTT.

This clone was observed a handful of times. The chain joins TRDV1 to TRDJ1, with D possibly TRDD3 on 6 matching bases. Trimming removed 5 bases at V and 0 bases at J, with 22 bases between. The CDR3 has 18 amino acids. The V gene's germline CDR1 is TSWWSYY and CDR2 QGS. The CDR3 here is CALGNIRPGAWYTDKLIF. CDR3 nucleotides: TGTGCTCTTGGGAACATTAGACCTGGGGCCTGGTACACCGATAAACTCATCTTT.

This clone showed up just a few times. The V gene is TRDV3, the J gene TRDJ1, with unresolved D. The V end lost 5 bases, the J end lost 0 bases, and 16 bases lay between the germline ends. The CDR3 sequence is 14 residues long. The germline V gene encodes CDR1 TVYSNPD and CDR2 GDNSRS (reference sequence). CDR3: CAPRAGLYTDKLIF. CDR3 coding DNA: TGTGCCCCCAGGGCGGGCCTGTACACCGATAAACTCATCTTT. The full variable domain, its missing parts supplied by reference TRDV3 and TRDJ1, is CDKVTQSSPDQTVASGSEVVLLCTYDTVYSNPDLFWYRIRPDYSFQFVFYGDNSRSEGADFTQGRFSVKHILTQKAFHLVISPVRTEDSATYYCAPRAGLYTDKLIFGKGTRVTVEP.

The chain employs TRDV1 and TRDJ1; D is unclear. V shed 3 bases and J shed 0 bases, with 8 bases lying between them. The germline CDR1 and CDR2 sequences are TSWWSYY and QGS. This CDR3 comprises 14 residues. The CDR3: CALGDKFYTDKLIF. The CDR3 DNA sequence: TGTGCTCTTGGGGACAAATTCTACACCGATAAACTCATCTTT.

The chain couples TRDV1 to TRDJ1; D perhaps matches TRDD3 (6 bases). The germline V gene has CDR1 TSWWSYY and CDR2 QGS. The CDR3 totals 18 residues. V gave up 1 base and J gave up 0 bases, with 18 bases separating them. The CDR3 nucleotides are TGTGCTCTTGGGGAACCCCCCCGTACTGGGCGGTACACCGATAAACTCATCTTT. This gives the protein CALGEPPRTGRYTDKLIF.

The chain has TRDV1 and TRDJ1; 9 nucleotides match TRDD3. Trimming at V came to 0 bases and at J to 0 bases, leaving 11 bases not matched to a gene. CDR1 is TSWWSYY, CDR2 QGS, per germline. The CDR3 covers 19 residues. CDR3 coding DNA: TGTGCTCTTGGGGAACTAGGGCACCACTGGGGGAGGGACACCGATAAACTCATCTTT. This gives the protein CALGELGHHWGRDTDKLIF.

V usage is TRDV2 and J usage is TRDJ1, with TRDD3 matching 9 bases. CDR3 length equals 24 residues. J was trimmed by 2 bases and V by 0 bases; bases with no gene match: 30. Germline V gene sequence: CDR1 GEAIGNYY, CDR2 EKD. DNA for the CDR3: TGTGCCTGTGACACCGGCTCAGGTGCCTGCGGGGGGATACTACCCCAAACCCCAACCGATAAACTCATCTTT. It encodes CACDTGSGACGGILPQTPTDKLIF.

The chain recombines TRDV1 with TRDJ1; the D gene is possibly TRDD3 (6 bases). The germline V gene has CDR1 TSWWSYY and CDR2 QGS. V was clipped by 1 base and J by 5 bases, with 23 bases between them. This CDR3 region has 18 residues. As DNA, the CDR3 is TGTGCTCTTGGGGAACCAGTATCCCTAAAGGGGGAGTTGGATAAACTCATCTTT. As protein: CALGEPVSLKGELDKLIF.

The chain carries TRDV1 and TRDJ1, with no clear D. Trimming pared 3 bases from V and 2 bases from J, leaving 28 bases between. The CDR3 is 20 amino acids. The V gene's germline CDR1 is TSWWSYY and CDR2 QGS. This CDR3 reads CALGESYKRRGGSRTDKLIF. CDR3 nucleotide sequence: TGTGCTCTTGGGGAGAGCTACAAGAGGAGGGGTGGGTCCAGAACCGATAAACTCATCTTT.

By sample fraction, this clone is medium-sized (0.01 to 0.1%). The V gene is TRDV2, the J gene TRDJ1; 9 nucleotides line up with TRDD3. Germline loops: CDR1 GEAIGNYY, CDR2 EKD. The length of the CDR3 is 15 residues. Trimming removed 2 bases from V and 0 bases from J; junction bases left unmatched: 3. Here the CDR3 DNA reads TGTGCCTGTGACAGAACTGGGGGACACACCGATAAACTCATCTTT. Translating gives CACDRTGGHTDKLIF.

As for this clone: The same CDR3 also results from other DNA sequences found in this sample. This chain uses TRDV2 with TRDJ1; possible D gene TRDD3, 5 bases. Germline V gene data show CDR1 as GEAIGNYY and CDR2 as EKD. V was trimmed by 7 bases and J by 0 bases, leaving 23 bases between them. The CDR3 loop spans 17 amino acids. DNA for the CDR3: TGTGCCTGCACTCCCCGACTAGACTGGAGCAACACCGATAAACTCATCTTT. Translation gives CACTPRLDWSNTDKLIF.

This clone was counted a few times. V is TRDV1 and J is TRDJ1, with 11 bases identical to TRDD3. The CDR3 runs 21 residues. The V segment lost 5 bases and the J segment 3 bases; nucleotides outside the gene matches: 23. Germline-derived CDR1 and CDR2 are TSWWSYY and QGS. CDR3 sequence (DNA): TGTGCTCTTGGGAAGAAGGAGCATCGCGTGGGGGATACGCCGGATCCCGATAAACTCATCTTT. Encoded protein: CALGKKEHRVGDTPDPDKLIF.

The chain uses TRDV2 and TRDJ1; TRDD3 aligns across 12 bases. J lost 0 bases, V lost 7 bases, and 17 bases had no gene match. The CDR3 extends over 19 amino acids. In germline, CDR1 is GEAIGNYY, CDR2 EKD. Here the CDR3 reads CACAHPSTGGYLYTDKLIF. The DNA of the CDR3 is TGTGCCTGCGCACACCCTAGTACTGGGGGATACTTGTACACCGATAAACTCATCTTT.

The chain carries TRDV1 and TRDJ1, with D perhaps TRDD3 (5 bases). The CDR3 is 22 residues long. CDR1 TSWWSYY and CDR2 QGS come from the germline V gene. V lost 3 bases and J 0 bases, leaving 32 bases between the germline ends. The CDR3 DNA is TGTGCTCTTGGGGAGCCCAGGATTCGGAGAGGGGGCCGGGGAGGGAACACCGATAAACTCATCTTT. This sequence encodes CALGEPRIRRGGRGGNTDKLIF.

As to this clone: A much bigger clone sits one base away, suggesting this may be a read error. The chain links TRDV2 to TRDJ3; D is uncertain. In germline, CDR1 is GEAIGNYY, CDR2 EKD. The CDR3 loop spans 16 amino acids. The CDR3 loop is CACDWTASRDTRQMFF. In nucleotides, the CDR3 is TGTGCCTGTGACTGGACGGCCTCCCGGGACACCCGACAGATGTTTTTC.

This chain links TRDV1 with TRDJ1; D may be TRDD3 (5 bases). Germline V CDR1 and CDR2: TSWWSYY, QGS. The CDR3 loop spans 18 amino acids. The V gene lost 0 bases and the J gene lost 5 bases, with 22 bases spanning the gap. CDR3 in amino acids: CALGELKTPRDGADKLIF. The CDR3 region has the DNA TGTGCTCTTGGGGAACTTAAGACGCCCCGGGATGGGGCGGATAAACTCATCTTT.

This clone was seen a handful of times. The chain has TRDV2 and TRDJ1; 10 bases map to TRDD3. Germline-derived CDR1 and CDR2 are GEAIGNYY and EKD. This CDR3 region has 19 residues. The V and J ends lost 0 bases and 1 base, in that order; junction bases with no gene match: 13. The CDR3 region is CACDTGKKWGILITDKLIF. CDR3 nucleotide sequence: TGTGCCTGTGACACCGGGAAAAAGTGGGGGATACTAATCACCGATAAACTCATCTTT.

This rearrangement joins TRDV1 to TRDJ1; 7 bases are shared with TRDD3. The CDR3 has 22 amino acids. In germline, CDR1 is TSWWSYY, CDR2 QGS. The V gene end was trimmed by 0 bases and the J gene end by 0 bases; junction bases not matched to a gene: 22. CDR3 sequence: CALGELTLALPPPGGYTDKLIF. The CDR3 DNA follows: TGTGCTCTTGGGGAACTAACCCTCGCCCTGCCCCCTCCCGGGGGATACACCGATAAACTCATCTTT.

The chain joins TRDV1 to TRDJ1, with 13 bases that match TRDD3. CDR3 length equals 19 residues. V lost 1 base, J lost 3 bases, and 11 bases stayed unmatched. Looked up from germline, CDR1 is TSWWSYY and CDR2 is QGS. CDR3 coding DNA: TGTGCTCTTGGGGAACACCCTACTGGGGGATACGTTAGCTCCGATAAACTCATCTTT. Protein product: CALGEHPTGGYVSSDKLIF.

For this clone: Different DNA sequences within this sample yield the same CDR3. This sequence joins TRAV29/DV5 and TRDJ1; 9 positions agree with TRDD3. The ends lost 1 base at V and 5 bases at J; junction bases unmatched: 27. Germline CDR1 and CDR2: NSMFDY and ISSIKDK. This CDR3 comprises 21 residues. DNA for the CDR3: TGTGCAGCAAGCTACCTTTGGCATTCTACCGTTTATCGGGGGATACCGGATAAACTCATCTTT. It specifies CAASYLWHSTVYRGIPDKLIF.

A few counts support this clone. The chain carries TRDV1 and TRDJ1; TRDD3 aligns across 7 bases. The CDR3 is 20 amino acids. With V trimmed by 0 bases and J by 7 bases, 23 bases remained unmatched. Germline values: CDR1 TSWWSYY, CDR2 QGS. This CDR3 reads CALGELVALPHWGPRGKLIF. CDR3 DNA: TGTGCTCTTGGGGAACTAGTAGCCCTCCCTCACTGGGGCCCACGGGGTAAACTCATCTTT.

The V gene is TRDV1, the J gene TRDJ1; 10 bases line up with TRDD3. The J segment lost 2 bases and the V segment lost 2 bases, leaving 23 bases of the junction unmatched. Germline values: CDR1 TSWWSYY, CDR2 QGS. This CDR3 has 22 residues. For the CDR3, the DNA is TGTGCTCTTGGGGAATCCCCATACCTCTCCTACGAACTGGGGGATCGGACCGATAAACTCATCTTT. It translates to CALGESPYLSYELGDRTDKLIF.

This clone was recorded a few times. V and J are TRDV1 and TRDJ1; D is unresolved. V lost 8 bases to trimming and J lost 0 bases, with 7 bases between them. The CDR3 runs to 12 residues. Germline loops: CDR1 TSWWSYY, CDR2 QGS. The CDR3 is CALTRYTDKLIF. In DNA, the CDR3 is TGTGCTCTTACGCGCTACACCGATAAACTCATCTTT.

J is TRDJ1 and V is TRDV1; the match to TRDD3 covers 7 bases. CDR1 TSWWSYY and CDR2 QGS come from the germline V gene. This CDR3 has 22 amino acids. Germline trimming cut 1 base from V and 1 base from J; bases unmatched to any gene: 24. CDR3 sequence reads: CALGEPPQLPLGGRQVTDKLIF. CDR3 DNA sequence: TGTGCTCTTGGGGAACCGCCTCAACTTCCCCTGGGGGGGCGACAGGTCACCGATAAACTCATCTTT.

The rearrangement links TRDV1 to TRDJ1; 8 bases agree with TRDD3. Germline V gene data show CDR1 as TSWWSYY and CDR2 as QGS. Unmatched junction bases numbered 25, after V lost 2 bases and J lost 2 bases. The CDR3 covers 22 residues. DNA of the CDR3: TGTGCTCTTGGGGAAAAGAGCGACTCCTATGGGTGGGGGATTCAGGTTACCGATAAACTCATCTTT. It yields the protein CALGEKSDSYGWGIQVTDKLIF.

This rearrangement joins TRDV1 to TRDJ1; 8 bases map to TRDD3. This CDR3 comprises 20 residues. V lost 3 bases, J lost 0 bases, and 18 bases stayed unmatched. CDR1 and CDR2 (germline): TSWWSYY, QGS. The CDR3 loop reads CALGDPPNKEGYGHTDKLIF. CDR3 coding DNA: TGTGCTCTTGGGGATCCACCCAATAAGGAGGGATACGGTCACACCGATAAACTCATCTTT.

This clone was counted a few times. J is TRDJ1 and V is TRDV1; possibly TRDD3 for D (5 bases). V lost 1 base and J 2 bases, leaving 17 bases between the germline ends. Germline loops: CDR1 TSWWSYY, CDR2 QGS. The CDR3 is 17 amino acids. The CDR3 sequence: CALGEHGGLRLTDKLIF. The CDR3 region has the DNA TGTGCTCTTGGGGAACACGGGGGCCTCCGATTAACCGATAAACTCATCTTT.

The chain joins TRDV1 to TRDJ1; 12 bases line up with TRDD3. This CDR3 region has 27 residues. Germline CDR1 reads TSWWSYY; CDR2 reads QGS. V was clipped by 0 bases and J by 2 bases; unmatched bases: 34. The CDR3 DNA sequence: TGTGCTCTTGGGGAACTTAAAATGGTGGATACGTATTCCCCTCCTGGGGGATACGGGAGGTGGACCGATAAACTCATCTTT. Translation gives CALGELKMVDTYSPPGGYGRWTDKLIF.